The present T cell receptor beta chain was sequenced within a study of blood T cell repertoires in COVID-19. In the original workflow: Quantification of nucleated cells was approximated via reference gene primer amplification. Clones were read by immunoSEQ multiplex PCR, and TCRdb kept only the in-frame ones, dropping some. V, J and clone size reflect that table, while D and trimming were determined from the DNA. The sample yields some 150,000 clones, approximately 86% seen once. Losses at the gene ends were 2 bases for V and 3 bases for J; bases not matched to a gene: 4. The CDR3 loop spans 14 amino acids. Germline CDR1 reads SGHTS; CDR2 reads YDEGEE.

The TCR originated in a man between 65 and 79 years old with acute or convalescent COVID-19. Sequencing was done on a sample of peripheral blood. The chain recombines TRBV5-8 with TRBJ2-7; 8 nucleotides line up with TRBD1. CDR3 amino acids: CASSFQGANYEQYF. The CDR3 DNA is TGTGCCAGCAGCTTTCAGGGGGCAAACTACGAGCAGTACTTC.